The 17 T cell receptor beta chains in this list originate from one sample, sequenced in a study of blood T cells in healthy people across ages. Alongside a J-beta primer mix, a sample-barcoded 5' primer served in a second PCR lasting roughly 6 to 11 cycles. TCRdb called the 5' RACE reads again in MiXCR, with one record for every CDR3 protein. There are over 950,000 distinct CDR3 sequences in the sample; around 54% occur only once, and 20% to 25% lies in the top ten. The material sequenced was blood. The receptor source for this set is a woman aged 55 to 70 in good health.

About this clonotype itself: Germline and junction disagree at one end, which may indicate a read error. The genes are TRBV9 and TRBJ2-3; TRBD2 might be the D (6 bases). The CDR3 is 16 amino acids. Germline CDR1 SGDLS, CDR2 YYNGEE. The CDR3 protein is CAGSVARLGGTDTQYF. In DNA form, the CDR3 reads TGTGCCGGCAGCGTAGCGAGACTAGGTGGCACAGATACGCAGTATTTT.

This clonotype was seen ten or more times. The chain carries TRBV7-9 and TRBJ2-5, with 14 bases matching TRBD2. The CDR3 spans 16 residues. The V and J ends lost 2 bases and 11 bases, in that order; junction bases with no gene match: 10. From germline, CDR1 is SEHNR and CDR2 FQNEAQ (reference sequence). Here the CDR3 reads CASSLQGLAGENEQYF. In DNA, the CDR3 is TGTGCCAGCAGCTTACAGGGACTAGCGGGAGAAAATGAGCAGTACTTC.

The chain recombines TRBV11-2 with TRBJ2-3; 9 bases line up with TRBD2. The CDR3 covers 16 residues. V lost 1 base, J lost 5 bases, and 7 bases stayed unmatched. In germline, CDR1 is SGHAT, CDR2 FQNNGV. The DNA for the CDR3 is TGTGCCAGCAGCTTAGGGGTTAGCGGGAGACTAGATACGCAGTATTTT. Residues: CASSLGVSGRLDTQYF.

Here the CDR3 reads CSVEVRDRGTYEQYF. DNA of the CDR3: TGCAGCGTTGAAGTGCGGGACAGGGGTACCTACGAGCAGTACTTC. V is TRBV29-1 and J is TRBJ2-7, with 10 bases aligning to TRBD1. V was clipped by 1 base and J by 2 bases; unmatched bases: 5. From germline, CDR1 is SQVTM and CDR2 ANQGSEA. This CDR3 has 15 residues.

This chain connects TRBV11-2 to TRBJ2-7; tentative D call: TRBD2 (5 bases). V was pared by 3 bases and J by 2 bases, with 14 bases between. Germline CDR1 and CDR2: SGHAT and FQNNGV. The CDR3 totals 15 residues. The DNA of the CDR3 is TGTGCCAGCAGCTTTTACGGGAATTTTGCCTACGAGCAGTACTTC. Amino acids: CASSFYGNFAYEQYF.

This clonotype has a count of ten or more. The gene calls are TRBV14 and TRBJ2-5; 7 nucleotides line up with TRBD2. In germline, CDR1 is SGHDN, CDR2 FVKESK. The CDR3 extends over 14 amino acids. V lost 1 base, J lost 5 bases, and 4 bases stayed unmatched. The CDR3 protein is CASSQGLAAETQYF. The CDR3 DNA is TGTGCCAGCAGCCAAGGACTAGCTGCGGAGACCCAGTACTTC.

About this clonotype: This could be a read error, since a much larger clone is one nucleotide away. The chain combines TRBV29-1 with TRBJ2-1; 8 positions match TRBD2. The assigned J gene may be wrong: the sequence end matches TRBJ2-7 better. The CDR3 extends over 13 amino acids. From germline, CDR1 is SQVTM and CDR2 ANQGSEA. CDR3 loop: CSVGGTRYNEQYF. The CDR3 nucleotides read TGCAGCGTTGGCGGGACTAGGTACAATGAGCAGTACTTC.

This chain links TRBV20-1 with TRBJ2-1, with TRBD2 matching over 7 bases. The CDR3 is 14 amino acids. The V and J ends lost 6 bases and 2 bases, in that order; junction bases with no gene match: 7. Per germline, CDR1 DFQATT and CDR2 SNEGSKA (reference sequence). CDR3 protein: CSARRGGTYNEQFF. The CDR3 region has the DNA TGCAGTGCCAGACGCGGGGGAACCTACAATGAGCAGTTCTTC.

This chain joins TRBV20-1 and TRBJ2-5; 7 bases match TRBD2. Germline-derived CDR1 and CDR2 are DFQATT and SNEGSKA (reference sequence). The CDR3 is made up of 14 amino acids. With V trimmed by 0 bases and J by 4 bases, 5 bases remained unmatched. The CDR3 protein is CSAREGGRGETQYF. The CDR3 region has the DNA TGCAGTGCTAGAGAGGGCGGGAGAGGAGAGACCCAGTACTTC.

CDR3 bases: TGCGCCAGCAGCCAGGTAACGGTCGCGGATACGCAGTATTTT. Protein sequence: CASSQVTVADTQYF. The chain employs TRBV4-1 and TRBJ2-3, with D unclear. The V and J ends lost 3 bases and 6 bases respectively, with 13 bases between them. The CDR3 runs to 14 residues. Germline CDR1 is MGHRA and CDR2 is YSYEKL.

The chain uses TRBV11-1 and TRBJ2-4; 8 bases map to TRBD1. The J call may not be correct, given that the DNA end is closer to TRBJ2-5. CDR3 length equals 15 residues. CDR1 is SGHAT, CDR2 FQDESV, per germline (reference sequence). This CDR3 is CASSSDRVEAETQYF. CDR3 in DNA: TGTGCCAGCAGCTCGGACAGGGTAGAAGCAGAGACCCAGTACTTC.

This clonotype was seen only once. V is TRBV5-6 and J is TRBJ2-7, with 13 bases aligning to TRBD2. CDR1 is SGHDT, CDR2 YYEEEE, per germline. CDR3 length equals 20 residues. V shed 1 base and J 1 base; nucleotides not matched to a gene: 14. The CDR3 loop reads CASSLMGFRTSGSRSYEQYF. The CDR3 DNA reads TGTGCCAGCAGCTTGATGGGTTTTCGGACTAGCGGGAGTAGGTCCTACGAGCAGTACTTC.

The V call is TRBV29-1, the J call TRBJ2-7, with 9 bases matching TRBD2. Germline values: CDR1 SQVTM, CDR2 ANQGSEA. V shed 5 bases, J shed 4 bases, and the junction held 3 bases outside the gene matches. The CDR3 is 12 amino acids. CDR3 in DNA: TGCAGCGTTCGGGCGGGAGGGTACGAGCAGTACTTC. Encoded protein: CSVRAGGYEQYF.

This clonotype was detected once. The rearrangement uses TRBV6-6 and TRBJ2-7; TRBD1 agrees at 8 bases. CDR1 is MNHNY and CDR2 is SVGAGI in the germline V gene (reference sequence). The CDR3 length is 16 residues. Losses at the gene ends were 0 bases for V and 2 bases for J; bases not matched to a gene: 6. DNA of the CDR3: TGTGCCAGCAGTTACTCGACGACAGGGGTTACCTACGAGCAGTACTTC. Its translation: CASSYSTTGVTYEQYF.

The gene calls are TRBV10-3 and TRBJ2-7, with D perhaps matching TRBD1 (5 bases). Deletions cut 0 bases from V and 11 bases from J, with 11 bases between. This CDR3 region has 12 residues. CDR1 is ENHRY, CDR2 SYGVKD, per germline. CDR3 sequence (DNA): TGTGCCATCAGTGAGTCCCGGCAGGGCGAGTACTTC. This codes for CAISESRQGEYF.

This clonotype was seen just once. The chain is built from TRBV4-2 and TRBJ2-7, with 8 nucleotides matching TRBD2. After removal of 3 bases from V and 6 bases from J, the junction contained 7 bases not matched to a gene. The germline CDR1 and CDR2 sequences are LGHNA and YNFKEQ. This CDR3 has 14 amino acids. The CDR3 DNA follows: TGTGCCAGCAGCCAGCACGAGCGGGAGACCGAGCAGTACTTC. The encoded protein is CASSQHERETEQYF.

The gene calls are TRBV7-8 and TRBJ2-4, with D uncertain. The DNA end favors TRBJ2-7, so the J call may be wrong. The CDR3 length is 14 residues. The germline CDR1 and CDR2 sequences are SGHVS and FQNEAQ. CDR3 sequence (DNA): TGTGCCAGCAGCCCTCGACCCACGAGCTACGAGCAGTACTTC. Protein sequence: CASSPRPTSYEQYF.